This record concerns one T cell receptor beta chain sequence. In germline, CDR1 is SGHDN, CDR2 FVKESK. V lost 4 bases, J lost 6 bases, and 13 bases lay in between. The CDR3 sequence is 13 residues long. This entry comes from a study of technical replicates of blood from a few donors. The assay was immunoSEQ multiplex PCR, and TCRdb's table has in-frame clones only and misses some. The sample lists 9,500 to 15,000 clones, roughly 80% occurring once. The chain is built from TRBV14 and TRBJ2-7; no clear D. The receptor's source is a human donor in good health. Sequencing was done on a sample of PBMCs. CDR3 sequence: CASSPFATGEQYF. The CDR3 DNA follows: TGTGCCAGCAGCCCCTTCGCCACGGGCGAGCAGTACTTC.